Below are 4 T cell receptor beta chains sequenced from a single sample in a study of T cells in Graves' hyperthyroidism and ophthalmopathy. Amplified regions were TCR beta CDR3 sequences from RNA transcripts. HTBI primers were employed in a first-round RT-PCR of the TCR CDR3. TCRdb fed the multiplex PCR reads into MiXCR, producing one record per CDR3 protein. The table includes about 690,000 distinct CDR3 sequences, around 15% detected once. The sample consisted of blood. The receptors were gathered from a man between 45 and 60 years old with Graves' hyperthyroidism.

The sample holds many counts of this clonotype. The V gene is TRBV29-1, the J gene TRBJ2-7; D not certain. The V end was cut by 7 bases, the J end by 1 base, with 11 bases between. CDR1 SQVTM and CDR2 ANQGSEA come from the germline V gene. CDR3 length: 12 amino acids. CDR3 nucleotides: TGCAGCGCGCAAACTGCTTCCTACGAGCAGTACTTC. The encoded protein is CSAQTASYEQYF.

This clonotype showed up just once. This may arise from a read error, as a much more abundant clone is one base away. This chain connects TRBV29-1 to TRBJ2-1; the D gene is possibly TRBD1 (5 bases). The V end was cut by 8 bases, the J end by 5 bases, with 13 bases between. The CDR3 is 12 residues long. Germline V lookup: CDR1 SQVTM, CDR2 ANQGSEA. As DNA, the CDR3 is TGCAGCCTCGACTCAGGGAACAATGAGCAGTTCTTC. Encoded protein: CSLDSGNNEQFF.

This rearrangement joins TRBV19 to TRBJ1-5, with D unclear. CDR3 length: 12 residues. Germline V lookup: CDR1 LNHDA, CDR2 SQIVND (reference sequence). Trimming pared 7 bases from V and 7 bases from J, leaving 11 bases between. The CDR3 sequence: CASNYPPQPQHF. CDR3 bases: TGTGCCAGTAACTATCCCCCCCAGCCCCAGCATTTT.

This clonotype was counted at least ten times. The rearrangement links TRBV3-1 to TRBJ2-1; D is undetermined. Per germline, CDR1 LGHDT and CDR2 YNNKEL (reference sequence). Trimming removed 1 base from V and 0 bases from J, with 13 bases in between. This CDR3 has 17 amino acids. This CDR3 is CASSQASTPSSYNEQFF. Written as DNA, the CDR3 is TGTGCCAGCAGCCAAGCCTCGACACCAAGCTCCTACAATGAGCAGTTCTTC.